This T cell receptor beta chain was identified in a study of radiotherapy plus CTLA-4 blockade in lung cancer. Germline V CDR1 and CDR2: SGHTS, YDEGEE. The CDR3 is made up of 14 amino acids. V lost 6 bases to trimming and J lost 2 bases; unmatched junction nucleotides: 5. Sequencing was performed with immunoSEQ multiplex PCR; in TCRdb, only in-frame clones are kept and a portion is missing. The sample carries about 49,000 clones, over 75% recorded once. Regarding this clone: Its target is not known.

The study's findings and limits: In blood, after radiotherapy plus ipilimumab, tumor-derived TCR clones expanded.

The gene calls are TRBV5-8 and TRBJ2-5, with 9 bases identical to TRBD1. The sequence was obtained from a human donor with non-small cell lung cancer whose response to radiotherapy plus ipilimumab could not be evaluated. The input for sequencing was peripheral blood, taken from a patient treated with radiotherapy plus ipilimumab. CDR3 sequence: CASNPGQGQETQYF. CDR3 DNA sequence: TGTGCCAGCAACCCGGGACAGGGACAAGAGACCCAGTACTTC.